This TCR beta chain came from a study of cytomegalovirus exposure and HLA in healthy donors. A multiplex PCR was run with 60 Vbeta primers and 13 Jbeta primers. In the study's own analysis: Unique TCR beta chains totaled roughly 81 million in a later count, with approximately 10 million of them shared. Sequenced by immunoSEQ multiplex PCR; TCRdb stores in-frame clones only, minus some. V and J calls and clone size come straight from that table; D and trimming were deduced from the DNA. The repertoire holds 85,000 to 100,000 clones, roughly nine tenths seen once, with roughly 8.3% in the top ten. The material sequenced was PBMCs. The sequence was collected from a young man in good health and CMV-seropositive.

CDR3 residues: CASSLSYGYTF. Written as DNA, the CDR3 is TGTGCCAGCAGTCTAAGTTATGGCTACACCTTC. The chain combines TRBV28 with TRBJ1-2, with unresolved D. Trimming pared 5 bases from V and 5 bases from J, leaving 6 bases between. This CDR3 comprises 11 residues. The germline V gene encodes CDR1 MDHEN and CDR2 SYDVKM.